This T cell receptor beta chain was sequenced in a study of graft-versus-host responses after intestinal transplantation. About the study: All recipients got anti-thymocyte globulin induction, then tacrolimus and steroids for approximately 3 years.

CDR1 SGHRS and CDR2 YFSETQ come from the germline V gene. This CDR3 is built from 12 residues. Trimming pared 3 bases from V and 5 bases from J, leaving 5 bases between. TCRdb's copy holds only in-frame clones and misses some; the assay was immunoSEQ multiplex PCR. Counted here are over 14,000 clones, around 94% occurring once; the ten biggest clones make up around 0.7%. The sample in question was PBMCs, obtained 9 days after transplant. This TCR was recovered from a human patient who received an intestinal transplant, so some T cells may come from the graft donor. The chain is built from TRBV5-1 and TRBJ2-2; D call uncertain. CDR3 sequence reads: CASSSPTGELFF. The CDR3 nucleotides read TGCGCCAGCAGCTCCCCTACCGGGGAGCTGTTTTTT. The variable domain in full, with the rest retrieved from reference TRBV5-1 and TRBJ2-2, is KAGVTQTPRYLIKTRGQQVTLSCSPISGHRSVSWYQQTPGQGLQFLFEYFSETQRNKGNFPGRFSGRQFSNSRSEMNVSTLELGDSALYLCASSSPTGELFFGEGSRLTVL.